These T cell receptor beta chains were read from a single sample in a study of shared clonotypes between healthy human individuals. Sequencing was performed with immunoSEQ multiplex PCR; in TCRdb, only in-frame clones are kept and a portion is missing. The sample lists some 1,400,000 clones, roughly 95% occurring once. Sequenced: naive CD4+ T cells sorted from blood. Receptors were obtained from a man younger than 45 in good health. CDR3s include the opening cysteine and the closing phenylalanine or tryptophan. D genes are given only for firm matches. Only part of the rows carry a size: once, few, many, or a class if the clone is expanded.

j_call v_call d_call clone_size cdr3_nt cdr3_aa
TRBJ1-2 TRBV5-5 - - TGTGCCAGCAGGGTCGACGGTTCTGGCTACACCTTC CASRVDGSGYTF
TRBJ2-7 TRBV7-9 TRBD2 - TGTGCCAGCAGCTTTAGCGGGAGAAGTGGTGAGCAGTACTTC CASSFSGRSGEQYF
TRBJ2-2 TRBV6-1 TRBD1 - TGTGCCAGCAGAGAGAATCCGGGACAGGACGGGGAGCTGTTTTTT CASRENPGQDGELFF
TRBJ1-5 TRBV19 - - TGTGCCAGTAGTATCTTTGGGCGGCGGGGCCTGGTCAATCAGCCCCAGCATTTT CASSIFGRRGLVNQPQHF
TRBJ1-2 TRBV14 - once TGTGCCAGCAGCCAAGTCGGGGCCTATGGCTACACCTTC CASSQVGAYGYTF
TRBJ2-5 TRBV5-4 - - TGTGCCAGCAGCTCTCCCCAGGGTAGGGAGACCCAGTACTTC CASSSPQGRETQYF
TRBJ2-5 TRBV19 TRBD2 - TGTGCCAGTAGTAGATCCGGGAGGAAAGAGACCCAGTACTTC CASSRSGRKETQYF
TRBJ1-1 TRBV25-1 - - TGTGCCAGCTCACCAAGGGAAGAGGGCACTGAAGCTTTCTTT CASSPREEGTEAFF
TRBJ2-7 TRBV6-1 TRBD2 - TGTGCCAGCGGGGGACTATACGAGCAGTACTTC CASGGLYEQYF
TRBJ2-3 TRBV10-1 - - TGCGCCAGCGGGGATAGCACAGATACGCAGTATTTT CASGDSTDTQYF
TRBJ2-2 TRBV29-1 - - TGCAGCGTTGAAAACTGGAACACCGGGGAGCTGTTTTTT CSVENWNTGELFF
TRBJ2-5 TRBV9 TRBD2 - TGTGCCAGCAGCGAGGCCGGGACTAGGAAAGAGACCCAGTACTTC CASSEAGTRKETQYF
TRBJ1-1 TRBV5-1 - - TGCGCCAGCGCCCCTGACAGGACGAACACTGAAGCTTTCTTT CASAPDRTNTEAFF
TRBJ2-1 TRBV5-1 - - TGCGCCAGCAGCTTGGCCTTCGAGGAGCAGTTCTTC CASSLAFEEQFF
TRBJ1-3 TRBV10-3 TRBD1 - TGTGCCATCAGTGAGCGAGGGACAGGGAGAAACACCATATATTTT CAISERGTGRNTIYF
TRBJ2-7 TRBV28 - - TGTGCCAGCAGTTTAACCGTTTACGAGCAGTACTTC CASSLTVYEQYF
TRBJ2-7 TRBV29-1 TRBD1 - TGCAGCGTTCAGGGGGAGTACGAGCAGTACTTC CSVQGEYEQYF
TRBJ1-1 TRBV6-1 TRBD1 - TGTGCCAGCAGCCAGACAGGGTTGGCCACTGAAGCTTTCTTT CASSQTGLATEAFF
TRBJ2-7 TRBV5-5 - - TGTGCCAGCAGCCCGGGACTGCCAACCTACGAGCAGTACTTC CASSPGLPTYEQYF
TRBJ1-5 TRBV28 - - TGTGCCAGCAGAGACTCCTCGGGGCAGTCCAATCAGCCCCAGCATTTT CASRDSSGQSNQPQHF
TRBJ2-2 TRBV21-1 - - TGTGCCAGCACCACTCCCCCCGGACTAGCGGGAGGGCCGGGTACCGGGGAGCTGTTTTTT CASTTPPGLAGGPGTGELFF
TRBJ2-1 TRBV5-4 - - TGTGCCAGCAGCTTGGAGGGTCGCAATGAGCAGTTCTTC CASSLEGRNEQFF
TRBJ2-2 TRBV4-2 TRBD2 few TGTGCCAGCAGCCAGCGAGGCGCGGGAGAACCCGGGGAGCTGTTTTTT CASSQRGAGEPGELFF
TRBJ2-1 TRBV4-1 TRBD2 - TGCGCCAGCAGCCGACCGGGACTAGCGGGAGTAAATGAGCAGTTCTTC CASSRPGLAGVNEQFF
TRBJ1-4 TRBV7-9 - - TGTGCCAGCAGCCGAGGGGAATTTAATGAAAAACTGTTTTTT CASSRGEFNEKLFF
TRBJ2-1 TRBV11-2 - - TGTGCCAGCAGCTTAGAACTCAGCACCTCCTACAATGAGCAGTTCTTC CASSLELSTSYNEQFF
TRBJ2-1 TRBV29-1 - - TGCAGCGTTGTCAATGAGCAGTTCTTC CSVVNEQFF
TRBJ2-2 TRBV5-6 - - TGTGCCAGCATCTTGTGGGAGCCGACCGGGGAGCTGTTTTTT CASILWEPTGELFF
TRBJ2-7 TRBV6-5 TRBD2 - TGTGCCAGCAGTTACTCCGGGACTAGCCAGTACTTC CASSYSGTSQYF
TRBJ2-1 TRBV6-5 - - TGTGCCAGCAGTCAACCCTGGCAGGGTAGGCATGAGCAGTTCTTC CASSQPWQGRHEQFF
TRBJ2-2 TRBV5-4 - - TGTGCCAGCAGCACCCCACTCCGGCGGTCGGGCACCGGGGAGCTGTTTTTT CASSTPLRRSGTGELFF
TRBJ2-1 TRBV11-2 TRBD2 - TGTGCCAGCAGCGTTCGTCTGGCTAGCGGGAGGTACAATGAGCAGTTCTTC CASSVRLASGRYNEQFF
TRBJ2-5 TRBV15 - - TGTGCCACCAGCCGCTGGGGTCTAGAGACCCAGTACTTC CATSRWGLETQYF
TRBJ2-1 TRBV7-6 TRBD2 - TGTGCCAGCAGCACCGGGACTAGCGGAAGCTCCTACAATGAGCAGTTCTTC CASSTGTSGSSYNEQFF
TRBJ2-4 TRBV5-1 - - TGCGCCAGCAGCTCAATACCGGGGCGAGAAAACATTCAGTACTTC CASSSIPGRENIQYF
TRBJ2-7 TRBV5-4 TRBD1 once TGTGCCAGCAGCGACGGACAGGAGCCCACCTACGAGCAGTACTTC CASSDGQEPTYEQYF
TRBJ2-7 TRBV5-4 TRBD1 - TGTGCCAGCAGCCGGGGACAGGGCCGGACCTACGAGCAGTACTTC CASSRGQGRTYEQYF
TRBJ2-1 TRBV27 - - TGTGCCAGCAGTTTCCGGGGAGTCTCCTACAATGAGCAGTTCTTC CASSFRGVSYNEQFF
TRBJ2-2 TRBV18 - - TGTGCCAGCTCACCAAATCGAGGCACCGGGGAGCTGTTTTTT CASSPNRGTGELFF
TRBJ2-7 TRBV9 TRBD2 - TGTGCCAGCAGCCCCAGGACTAGCGGGTTCTACGAGCAGTACTTC CASSPRTSGFYEQYF
TRBJ2-3 TRBV29-1 TRBD2 - TGCAGCGTATATTTTCGACTAGCGGGAGGGGCAGATACGCAGTATTTT CSVYFRLAGGADTQYF
TRBJ2-7 TRBV6-5 TRBD1 - TGTGCCAGCGGGCCCGGGGACAGGTTAACCTACGAGCAGTACTTC CASGPGDRLTYEQYF
TRBJ2-7 TRBV18 - - TGTGCCAGCTCACCAATGGATTCAAGCTCCTACGAGCAGTACTTC CASSPMDSSSYEQYF
TRBJ2-7 TRBV28 - - TGTGCCAGCAGCACACCCGAGTTGGGCAGTGGCAGGGAGCAGTACTTC CASSTPELGSGREQYF
TRBJ1-2 TRBV5-1 - - TGCGCCAGCAGCACCGGGAAAGGGGGCTACACCTTC CASSTGKGGYTF
TRBJ2-7 TRBV18 TRBD1 - TGTGCCAGCTCACCAGGGACAGGGGTGGCCTACGAGCAGTACTTC CASSPGTGVAYEQYF
TRBJ2-2 TRBV12-5 TRBD2 - TGTGCTAGTGGTACCGGGACTAGCGGCACCGGGGAGCTGTTTTTT CASGTGTSGTGELFF
TRBJ1-5 TRBV15 - - TGTGCCACCAGCCATAGCCCCGGGCAGCCCCAGCATTTT CATSHSPGQPQHF
TRBJ1-1 TRBV6-5 - - TGTGCCAGCAGTAAAGACAGGTCCAACACTGAAGCTTTCTTT CASSKDRSNTEAFF
TRBJ2-5 TRBV18 TRBD1 - TGTGCCAGCTCAGTGACAGGGTTAGGCCAAGAGACCCAGTACTTC CASSVTGLGQETQYF
TRBJ2-7 TRBV6-5 TRBD2 - TGTGCCAGCAGTACACCGGGACTAGCGGCCTACGAGCAGTACTTC CASSTPGLAAYEQYF
TRBJ1-5 TRBV7-9 - - TGTGCCAGCAGCTTAACCAATCAGCCCCAGCATTTT CASSLTNQPQHF
TRBJ2-7 TRBV15 - - TGTGCCACCAGCAGGGGGGCACCGACCGAGCAGTACTTC CATSRGAPTEQYF
TRBJ2-5 TRBV5-1 - - TGCGCCAGCAGCCGATGGGCGGGTTACCAAGAGACCCAGTACTTC CASSRWAGYQETQYF
TRBJ1-1 TRBV4-3 - - TGCGCCAGCAGCCAAGCCCCCGGGGGGCGATGGAACACTGAAGCTTTCTTT CASSQAPGGRWNTEAFF
TRBJ2-1 TRBV11-3 - - TGTGCCAGCAGCGGGGAGCCATACAATGAGCAGTTCTTC CASSGEPYNEQFF
TRBJ2-7 TRBV9 TRBD1 - TGTGCCAGCAGCCGACAGGGTGAAATATCCTACGAGCAGTACTTC CASSRQGEISYEQYF
TRBJ2-7 TRBV9 - - TGTGCCAGCAGCGTAGGGGCAGGGAGCTCCTACGAGCAGTACTTC CASSVGAGSSYEQYF